The present TCR beta chain was sequenced within a study of cytomegalovirus exposure and HLA in healthy donors. Healthy donors of bone marrow made up the group. General study points: Per a later analysis, about 18,000 TCR beta sequences showed association with HLA alleles at 0.05 false discovery rate. Altogether, 160 or so TCR beta chains were recorded as cytomegalovirus-associated.

As concerns this clone: Its antigen remains unknown.

The V and J ends lost 8 bases and 6 bases respectively, with 16 bases between them. The CDR3 covers 14 residues. The V gene's germline CDR1 is MNHEY and CDR2 SVGAGI. The PCR was carried out with 60 Vbeta primers and 13 Jbeta primers. Here immunoSEQ multiplex PCR was the method, and the copy in TCRdb shows in-frame clones only, minus some. The table records 85,000 to 120,000 clones, around 82% of them present only once. This sequence was found in a middle-aged man in good health and CMV-seronegative. Sequencing was carried out using PBMCs. V is TRBV6-5 and J is TRBJ2-2, with D perhaps TRBD1 (5 bases). CDR3 amino acids: CASAGRARAGELFF. The CDR3 coding sequence is TGTGCCAGCGCAGGCCGGGCCAGGGCCGGGGAGCTGTTTTTT.